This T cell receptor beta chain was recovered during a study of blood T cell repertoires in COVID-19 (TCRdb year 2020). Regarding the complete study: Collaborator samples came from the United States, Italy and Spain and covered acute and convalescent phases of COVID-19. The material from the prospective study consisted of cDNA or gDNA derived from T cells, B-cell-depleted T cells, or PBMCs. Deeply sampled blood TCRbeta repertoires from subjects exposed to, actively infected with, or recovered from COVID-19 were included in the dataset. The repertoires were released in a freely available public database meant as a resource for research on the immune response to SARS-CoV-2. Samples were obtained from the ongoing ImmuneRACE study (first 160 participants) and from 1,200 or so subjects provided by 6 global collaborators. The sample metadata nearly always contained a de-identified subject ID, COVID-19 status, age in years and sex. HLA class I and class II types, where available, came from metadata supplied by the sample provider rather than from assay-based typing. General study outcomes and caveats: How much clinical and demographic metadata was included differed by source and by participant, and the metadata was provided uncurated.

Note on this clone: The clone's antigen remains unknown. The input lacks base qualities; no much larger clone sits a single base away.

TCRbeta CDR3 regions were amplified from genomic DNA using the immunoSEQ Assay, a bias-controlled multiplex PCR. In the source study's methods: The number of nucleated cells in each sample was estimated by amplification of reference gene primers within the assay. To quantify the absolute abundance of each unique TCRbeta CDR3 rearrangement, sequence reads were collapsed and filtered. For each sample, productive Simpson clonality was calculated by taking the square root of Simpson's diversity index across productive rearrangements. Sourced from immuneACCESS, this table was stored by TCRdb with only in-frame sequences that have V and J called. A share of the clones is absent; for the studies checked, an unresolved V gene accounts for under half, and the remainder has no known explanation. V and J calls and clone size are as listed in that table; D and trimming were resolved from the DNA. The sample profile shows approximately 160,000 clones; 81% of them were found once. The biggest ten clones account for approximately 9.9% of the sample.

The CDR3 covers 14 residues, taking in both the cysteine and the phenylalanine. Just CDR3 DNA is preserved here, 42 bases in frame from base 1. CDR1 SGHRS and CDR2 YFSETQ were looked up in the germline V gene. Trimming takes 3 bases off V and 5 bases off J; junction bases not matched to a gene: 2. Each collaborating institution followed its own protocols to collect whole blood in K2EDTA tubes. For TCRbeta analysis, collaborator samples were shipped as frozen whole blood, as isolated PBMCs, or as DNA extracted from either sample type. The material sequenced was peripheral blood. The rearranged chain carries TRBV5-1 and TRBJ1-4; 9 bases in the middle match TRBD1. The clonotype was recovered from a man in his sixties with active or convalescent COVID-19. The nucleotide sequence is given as TGCGCCAGCAGCTGGACAGGGGAAAATGAAAAACTGTTTTTT. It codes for CASSWTGENEKLFF.